Sequencing of this T cell receptor beta chain was carried out in a study of cytomegalovirus exposure and HLA in healthy donors. General observations from the study: The TCR clusters that emerged in the first cohort tended, a later analysis found, to co-occur in the 120 or so validation repertoires. Rare sequences made up most TCRs, while some public TCRs were found in many donors. In vitro data verified a few CMV-associated chains as specific for CMV antigens.

This clone has a handful of counts. The antigen is not known. V shed 5 bases and J 2 bases; nucleotides not matched to a gene: 8. Germline V gives CDR1 SEHNR, CDR2 FQNEAQ (reference sequence). CDR3 length: 16 residues. Only in-frame clones appear in the TCRdb table, and some are missing; sequencing was by immunoSEQ multiplex PCR. This table holds 110,000 to 150,000 clones, about 95% found once. The donors were part of the validation cohort, which consisted of 120 subjects and was separate from the first cohort of about 670 subjects. The TCR sequence derives from a man younger than 35 in good health and CMV-seropositive. The chain recombines TRBV7-9 with TRBJ2-7, with 11 bases that match TRBD2. Material for sequencing was PBMCs. The CDR3 coding sequence is TGTGCCAGCAGCACCCCCGGGACTAGCGGAGCCTACGAGCAGTACTTC. Amino acids: CASSTPGTSGAYEQYF. The full variable domain, in which reference TRBV7-9 and TRBJ2-7 provide the parts outside the CDR3, is DTGVSQNPRHKITKRGQNVTFRCDPISEHNRLYWYRQTLGQGPEFLTYFQNEAQLEKSRLLSDRFSAERPKGSFSTLEIQRTEQGDSAMYLCASSTPGTSGAYEQYFGPGTRLTVT.